One sample yielded the 17 T cell receptor beta chains listed below, sequenced in a study of T cells expressing NK-cell markers. Using the 5' RACE reads, TCRdb records one entry per CDR3 protein without DNA. Found here are around 260,000 distinct CDR3 sequences; the top ten clones hold 4% to 4.5%. Sequenced input: blood T cells: a sorted CD56 or NKG2C T cell subset, CD4+ or CD8+ T cells, or bulk PBMC T cells (not recorded which). Receptors originate from a woman aged 18 to 75 in good health.

This chain links TRBV20-1 with TRBJ2-3; TCRdb's assignment of TRBD1 cannot be checked, as there is no DNA. CDR3 size: 14 residues. Looked up from germline, CDR1 is DFQATT and CDR2 is SNEGSKA (reference sequence). CDR3 region: CSADGTGSTDTQYF.

The chain employs TRBV5-1 and TRBJ2-4; absent DNA, TCRdb's TRBD2 call cannot be checked. This CDR3 is 18 amino acids long. CDR1 SGHRS and CDR2 YFSETQ come from the germline V gene. CDR3 region: CASSKTSGGDLAKNIQYF.

The chain joins TRBV20-1 to TRBJ1-2; with no DNA, the TCRdb D assignment of TRBD1 cannot be verified. The germline V gene has CDR1 DFQATT and CDR2 SNEGSKA (reference sequence). This CDR3 contains 12 residues. CDR3 amino acids: CSAVTGDLGYTF.

The V call is TRBV9, the J call TRBJ2-3; TCRdb reports TRBD1, a call that lacks DNA to check it against. This CDR3 is 16 amino acids long. Germline V gene sequence: CDR1 SGDLS, CDR2 YYNGEE. Here the CDR3 reads CASSDTSGDISDTQYF.

The genes are TRBV11-3 and TRBJ2-1. Germline V gene data show CDR1 as SGHNT and CDR2 as YENEEA. CDR3 length: 15 residues. The CDR3 spells CASSLEPTRYNEQFF.

This CDR3 reads CASSLDRRYGYTF. The chain links TRBV6-2 or TRBV6-3 to TRBJ1-2; absent DNA, TCRdb's TRBD1 call cannot be checked. Germline assignment: CDR1 MNHEY and CDR2 SVGEGT. This CDR3 is built from 13 residues.

This chain joins TRBV19 and TRBJ2-3. The germline V gene has CDR1 LNHDA and CDR2 SQIVND (reference sequence). The CDR3 totals 14 residues. CDR3 region: CASSDQSVTDTQYF.

The chain carries TRBV7-3 and TRBJ2-1; TCRdb calls TRBD2, which cannot be checked without DNA. Per germline, CDR1 SGHTA and CDR2 FQGTGA. This CDR3 has 19 amino acids. This CDR3 is CASSLRGLAGVRSYNEQFF. The full variable domain, in which reference TRBV7-3 and TRBJ2-1 provide the parts outside the CDR3, is GAGVSQTPSNKVTEKGKYVELRCDPISGHTALYWYRQSLGQGPEFLIYFQGTGAADDSGLPNDRFFAVRPEGSVSTLKIQRTERGDSAVYLCASSLRGLAGVRSYNEQFFGPGTRLTVL.

The chain recombines TRBV19 with TRBJ2-2; TCRdb returns TRBD2, unconfirmable since there is no DNA. The CDR3 is made up of 14 amino acids. Germline CDR1 reads LNHDA; CDR2 reads SQIVND (reference sequence). The chain's CDR3 is CASGGQMNTGELFF.

The chain carries TRBV18 and TRBJ2-1. This CDR3 contains 14 residues. CDR1 is KGHSH and CDR2 is LQKENI in the germline V gene. CDR3 residues: CASSPLGVSYEQFF.

V is TRBV7-2 and J is TRBJ1-4; checking the TCRdb D call of TRBD1 is not possible without DNA. CDR3 size: 14 residues. The germline V gene encodes CDR1 SGHTA and CDR2 FQGNSA. CDR3 in amino acids: CASSLPGQGEKLFF.

V and J are TRBV5-1 and TRBJ1-1. The germline V gene encodes CDR1 SGHRS and CDR2 YFSETQ. The CDR3 runs 15 residues. This chain's CDR3 is CASSLIGGEGTEAFF. Looking up the rest from reference TRBV5-1 and TRBJ1-1 gives the full variable domain: KAGVTQTPRYLIKTRGQQVTLSCSPISGHRSVSWYQQTPGQGLQFLFEYFSETQRNKGNFPGRFSGRQFSNSRSEMNVSTLELGDSALYLCASSLIGGEGTEAFFGQGTRLTVV.

The chain combines TRBV14 with TRBJ1-2; TCRdb names TRBD1, which stays unverified in the absence of DNA. This CDR3 spans 15 amino acids. Looked up from germline, CDR1 is SGHDN and CDR2 is FVKESK. CDR3 protein: CASSQAGGRSYGYTF.

This chain uses TRBV3-1 with TRBJ2-1; TCRdb names TRBD2, which stays unverified in the absence of DNA. CDR1 is LGHDT, CDR2 YNNKEL, per germline (reference sequence). The CDR3 length is 16 residues. The CDR3 region is CASRKGLAGAYNEQFF.

V gene TRBV20-1 combines with J gene TRBJ1-1. Per germline, CDR1 DFQATT and CDR2 SNEGSKA (reference sequence). The CDR3 length is 12 residues. The CDR3 loop reads CSATDRNTEAFF.

J is TRBJ2-2 and V is TRBV29-1; TCRdb calls TRBD1, which cannot be checked without DNA. The CDR3 runs to 15 residues. Germline-derived CDR1 and CDR2 are SQVTM and ANQGSEA. CDR3: CSVEGRGQGTGELFF.

The chain is built from TRBV20-1 and TRBJ2-2; lacking DNA, the TRBD1 call made by TCRdb goes unchecked. CDR3 size: 13 residues. The germline V gene has CDR1 DFQATT and CDR2 SNEGSKA (reference sequence). The CDR3 sequence is CSAFRGDTGELFF.